Listed below are T cell receptor beta chains from one sample, sequenced in a study of post-analysis software for immune sequencing data. Each CDR3 protein is one row after TCRdb ran MiXCR on the PCR reads. The sample has 400,000 to 500,000 distinct CDR3 sequences, about 40% seen once; the top ten hold 7.6%. Material for sequencing was blood. Receptors originate from a girl aged 2 to 9 with multiple sclerosis. Both conserved end residues are part of each CDR3. Each record gives: CDR3 DNA, CDR3 protein, clone size, CDR3 length, D gene, J gene, V gene. A D gene is named only where the DNA matches it firmly. Where a row states a size, it is once, few, many or the class of an expanded clone; other rows omit it.

TGTGCCAGCAGTGCCCTCTGGTGGGCTAGCTCCTACGAGCAGTACTTC CASSALWWASSYEQYF NA 16 NA TRBJ2-7 TRBV27
TGTGCCAGCTCAGATCCTAGCAGCCCCTACGAGCAGTACTTC CASSDPSSPYEQYF NA 14 NA TRBJ2-7 TRBV18
TGTGCCAGCACCGGACCGGGATCACTCCGCCACGAGCAGTACTTC CASTGPGSLRHEQYF few 15 NA TRBJ2-7 TRBV27
TGCAGTGCCCAAGGACTAGCGGGCCTTTACAATGAGCAGTTCTTC CSAQGLAGLYNEQFF NA 15 TRBD2 TRBJ2-1 TRBV20-1
TGTGCCAGCAGCCAAGTACTAGCGGTAGCCACAGATACGCAGTATTTT CASSQVLAVATDTQYF NA 16 TRBD2 TRBJ2-3 TRBV3-1
TGTGCCAGCAAGGGACAGGGGGGCCCCTACGAGCAGTACTTC CASKGQGGPYEQYF NA 14 TRBD1 TRBJ2-7 TRBV6-5
TGTGCCAGCAGCCGAACACCTGGGACAGGGCATCGGGAGACCCAGTACTTC CASSRTPGTGHRETQYF few 17 TRBD1 TRBJ2-5 TRBV3-1
TGTGCCAGCAGCCGCGGGGGTAGCGGGAGTGCGTCCTACAATGAGCAGTTCTTC CASSRGGSGSASYNEQFF NA 18 TRBD2 TRBJ2-1 TRBV7-2
TGTGCCAGCCGGGTGGATAATTCACCCCTCCACTTT CASRVDNSPLHF NA 12 NA TRBJ1-6 TRBV28
TGTGCCAGCAGATCCCGACAGCCCTTTGGCACAGATACGCAGTATTTT CASRSRQPFGTDTQYF NA 16 NA TRBJ2-3 TRBV28
TGTGCAGTGGGGACAGGGGGCTACGAGCAGTACTTC CAVGTGGYEQYF NA 12 TRBD1 TRBJ2-7 TRBV10-3
TGTGCCAGCAGTCTTCAGGGGGCGCGGAGCACTGAAGCTTTCTTT CASSLQGARSTEAFF few 15 TRBD1 TRBJ1-1 TRBV28
TGTGCCAGCGGATCTACGGGGAGAAGCACAGATACGCAGTATTTT CASGSTGRSTDTQYF NA 15 NA TRBJ2-3 TRBV12-3/TRBV12-4
TGTGCCATCAGTGAATTGACTGGATCGCTGGGCTCCGGGCTGAGTCAAGAGACCCAGTACTTC CAISELTGSLGSGLSQETQYF NA 21 NA TRBJ2-5 TRBV10-3
TGTGCCAGCAGTCCTGACAGGGAATCCTACGAGCAGTACTTC CASSPDRESYEQYF NA 14 TRBD1 TRBJ2-7 TRBV5-6
TGTGTCAGCAGTTTAGCGCCGCGCAGACTGAACACTGAAGCTTTCTTT CVSSLAPRRLNTEAFF NA 16 NA TRBJ1-1 TRBV12-3/TRBV12-4
TGTGCCACCAGTGATAGGGGGACAGTACAGTTCTTC CATSDRGTVQFF NA 12 TRBD1 TRBJ2-1 TRBV24-1
TGCAGTGCGCTAGGGCAGCGGAACAATGAGCAGTTCTTC CSALGQRNNEQFF NA 13 NA TRBJ2-1 TRBV20-1
TGTGCCAGCAGCCAAGCCCAGGGGGCTAATGAAAAACTGTTTTTT CASSQAQGANEKLFF NA 15 TRBD1 TRBJ1-4 TRBV3-1
TGTGCCAGCAGCAGGGACAGGGGAGGGGAAGGCTACACCTTC CASSRDRGGEGYTF few 14 TRBD1 TRBJ1-2 TRBV7-2
TGCAGTGCTAGAGGGATCGGGGAGCAGGGTGCCGGGGAGCTGTTTTTT CSARGIGEQGAGELFF few 16 NA TRBJ2-2 TRBV20-1
TGTGCCAGCAGCTTAGGGGGTTACGATACGCAGTATTTT CASSLGGYDTQYF NA 13 NA TRBJ2-3 TRBV7-6